This T cell receptor beta chain was identified in a study of cytomegalovirus exposure and HLA in healthy donors. Study results and limitations: Most TCR beta V segments were productive about 87% or about 30% of the time in an earlier analysis.

Points on this clone: Its specificity is not known.

13 Jbeta primers and 60 Vbeta primers were used for the PCR. The data were produced by immunoSEQ multiplex PCR, yet TCRdb's version contains in-frame clones alone and is incomplete. The sample has more than 150,000 clones; around 79% are singletons. Material for sequencing was PBMCs. The receptor's source is a girl between 10 and 17 years old in good health and CMV-seropositive.

The CDR3 bases are TGTGCCAGCAGCGCCGGACTAGCGGGGGGTTCGGGCGAGCAGTACTTC. This sequence encodes CASSAGLAGGSGEQYF. The chain is built from TRBV9 and TRBJ2-7; 14 nucleotides align to TRBD2. Germline V gives CDR1 SGDLS, CDR2 YYNGEE. V was clipped by 3 bases and J by 6 bases; unmatched bases: 8. CDR3 length: 16 residues.